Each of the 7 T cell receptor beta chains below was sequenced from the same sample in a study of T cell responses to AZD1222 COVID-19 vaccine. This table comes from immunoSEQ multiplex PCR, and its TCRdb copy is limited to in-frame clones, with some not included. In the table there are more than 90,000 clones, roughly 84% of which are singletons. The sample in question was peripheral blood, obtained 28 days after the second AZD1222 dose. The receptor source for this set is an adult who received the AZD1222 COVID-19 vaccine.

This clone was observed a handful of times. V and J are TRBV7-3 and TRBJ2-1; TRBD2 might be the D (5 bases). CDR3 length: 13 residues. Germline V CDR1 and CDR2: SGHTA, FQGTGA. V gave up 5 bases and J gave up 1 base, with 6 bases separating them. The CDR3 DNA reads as TGTGCCAGCAGCACTAGTTCCTACAATGAGCAGTTCTTC. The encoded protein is CASSTSSYNEQFF.

Here the CDR3 reads CASTTPLGGNTEAFF. For the CDR3, the DNA is TGTGCCAGCACCACCCCGTTGGGAGGAAATACTGAAGCTTTCTTT. This chain joins TRBV28 and TRBJ1-1; no definite D call. V lost 7 bases to trimming and J lost 5 bases, with 20 bases between them. CDR1 and CDR2 (germline): MDHEN, SYDVKM. The CDR3 totals 15 residues.

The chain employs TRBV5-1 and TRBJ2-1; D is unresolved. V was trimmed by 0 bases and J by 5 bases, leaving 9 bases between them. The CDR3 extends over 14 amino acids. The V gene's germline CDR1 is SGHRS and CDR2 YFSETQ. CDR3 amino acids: CASSLAVGNNEQFF. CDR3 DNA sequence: TGCGCCAGCAGCTTGGCGGTAGGAAACAATGAGCAGTTCTTC. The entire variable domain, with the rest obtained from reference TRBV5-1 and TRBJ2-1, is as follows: KAGVTQTPRYLIKTRGQQVTLSCSPISGHRSVSWYQQTPGQGLQFLFEYFSETQRNKGNFPGRFSGRQFSNSRSEMNVSTLELGDSALYLCASSLAVGNNEQFFGPGTRLTVL.

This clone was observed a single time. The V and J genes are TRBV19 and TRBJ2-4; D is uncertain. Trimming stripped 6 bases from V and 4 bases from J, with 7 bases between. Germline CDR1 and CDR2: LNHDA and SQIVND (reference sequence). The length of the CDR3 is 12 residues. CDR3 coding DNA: TGTGCCAGTAGCCAGCAGAAAAACATTCAGTACTTC. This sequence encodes CASSQQKNIQYF.

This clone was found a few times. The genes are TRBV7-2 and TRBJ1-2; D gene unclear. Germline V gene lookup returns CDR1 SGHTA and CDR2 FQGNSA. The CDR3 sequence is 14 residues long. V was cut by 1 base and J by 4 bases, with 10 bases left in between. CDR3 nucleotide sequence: TGTGCCAGCAGCTTAGTCCCGAAAAGCTATGGCTACACCTTC. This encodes CASSLVPKSYGYTF.

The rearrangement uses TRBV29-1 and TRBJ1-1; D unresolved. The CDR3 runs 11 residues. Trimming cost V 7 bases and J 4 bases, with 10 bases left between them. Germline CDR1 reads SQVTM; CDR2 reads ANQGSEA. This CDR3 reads CSAAGGTEAFF. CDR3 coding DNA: TGCAGCGCAGCGGGAGGCACTGAAGCTTTCTTT.

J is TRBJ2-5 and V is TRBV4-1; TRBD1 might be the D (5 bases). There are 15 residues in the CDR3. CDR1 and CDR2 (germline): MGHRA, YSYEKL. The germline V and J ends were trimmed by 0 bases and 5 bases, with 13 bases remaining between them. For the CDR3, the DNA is TGCGCCAGCAGCCAAGATATAAAGGGGATCGAGACCCAGTACTTC. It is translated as CASSQDIKGIETQYF.